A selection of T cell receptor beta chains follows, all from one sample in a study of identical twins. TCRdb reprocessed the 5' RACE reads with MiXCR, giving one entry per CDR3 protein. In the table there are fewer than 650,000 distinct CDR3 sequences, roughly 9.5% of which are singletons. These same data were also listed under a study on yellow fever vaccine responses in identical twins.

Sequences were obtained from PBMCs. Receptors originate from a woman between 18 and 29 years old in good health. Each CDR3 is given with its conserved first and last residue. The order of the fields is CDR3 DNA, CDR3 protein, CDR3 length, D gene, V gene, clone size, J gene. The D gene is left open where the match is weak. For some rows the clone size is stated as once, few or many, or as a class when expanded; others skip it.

CDR3nt: TGTGCCAGCAGTTACCGGGACAGGAGCTCCTACGAGCAGTACTTC
CDR3aa: CASSYRDRSSYEQYF
len: 15
d_gene: TRBD1
v_gene: TRBV6-5
abundance: many
j_gene: TRBJ2-7

CDR3nt: TGTGCCAGCAGTGTACGGGGCCAATCCGCGGATACGCAGTATTTT
CDR3aa: CASSVRGQSADTQYF
len: 15
d_gene: .
v_gene: TRBV2
abundance: many
j_gene: TRBJ2-3

CDR3nt: TGTGCCAGCAGCCTCCGGGACCGAGACACAGATACGCAGTATTTT
CDR3aa: CASSLRDRDTDTQYF
len: 15
d_gene: .
v_gene: TRBV21-1
abundance: .
j_gene: TRBJ2-3

CDR3nt: TGTGCCACCAGTGTTGGGTACGAGCAGTACTTC
CDR3aa: CATSVGYEQYF
len: 11
d_gene: .
v_gene: TRBV24-1
abundance: many
j_gene: TRBJ2-7

CDR3nt: TGTGCCAGCAGCTTTGATCTGACGGCGTCGAACACTGAAGCTTTCTTT
CDR3aa: CASSFDLTASNTEAFF
len: 16
d_gene: .
v_gene: TRBV7-9
abundance: few
j_gene: TRBJ1-1

CDR3nt: TGCAGCGTTGAAATTGCCGGACCTTGGAACACTGAAGCTTTCTTT
CDR3aa: CSVEIAGPWNTEAFF
len: 15
d_gene: .
v_gene: TRBV29-1
abundance: few
j_gene: TRBJ1-1

CDR3nt: TGTGCCAGCAGCGGGACAGGCTTTTATGGCTACACCTTC
CDR3aa: CASSGTGFYGYTF
len: 13
d_gene: TRBD1
v_gene: TRBV5-6
abundance: few
j_gene: TRBJ1-2

CDR3nt: TGTGCCAGCACTCCCCTTTGGGGACAGGGAGTAAACGAGCAGTACTTC
CDR3aa: CASTPLWGQGVNEQYF
len: 16
d_gene: .
v_gene: TRBV21-1
abundance: few
j_gene: TRBJ2-7

CDR3nt: TGTGCCAGCAGCTCAGGGACTAGCGGGATAGAGACCCAGTACTTC
CDR3aa: CASSSGTSGIETQYF
len: 15
d_gene: TRBD2
v_gene: TRBV11-2
abundance: .
j_gene: TRBJ2-5

CDR3nt: TGCAGTGCTAGGCCCTTAACTAGCGGGGCCTCTGGGGCCAACGTCCTGACTTTC
CDR3aa: CSARPLTSGASGANVLTF
len: 18
d_gene: TRBD2
v_gene: TRBV20-1
abundance: .
j_gene: TRBJ2-6

CDR3nt: TGCAGTGCTCGTACATCGGGACGGGAACAAGAGACCCAGTACTTC
CDR3aa: CSARTSGREQETQYF
len: 15
d_gene: .
v_gene: TRBV20-1
abundance: .
j_gene: TRBJ2-5

CDR3nt: TGTGCCAGCAGCCGTCGGGAGCGGAGGAACACCGGGGAGCTGTTTTTT
CDR3aa: CASSRRERRNTGELFF
len: 16
d_gene: .
v_gene: TRBV3-1
abundance: .
j_gene: TRBJ2-2

CDR3nt: TGTGCCACCAGCCTCGGGACAGTGGCCTCGGATACGCAGTATTTT
CDR3aa: CATSLGTVASDTQYF
len: 15
d_gene: TRBD1
v_gene: TRBV15
abundance: few
j_gene: TRBJ2-3

CDR3nt: TGTGCCAGCAGTAATCAGGGGGCGGTCTATGGCTACACCTTC
CDR3aa: CASSNQGAVYGYTF
len: 14
d_gene: TRBD1
v_gene: TRBV7-8
abundance: .
j_gene: TRBJ1-2

CDR3nt: TGCGCCAGCAGCCAAGAAAATGTGGGAATCAGGGCAGATACGCAGTATTTT
CDR3aa: CASSQENVGIRADTQYF
len: 17
d_gene: .
v_gene: TRBV4-1
abundance: .
j_gene: TRBJ2-3

CDR3nt: TGTGCCAGCAGGCCCCCAGGGCTGGGCAATCAGCCCCAGCATTTT
CDR3aa: CASRPPGLGNQPQHF
len: 15
d_gene: .
v_gene: TRBV6-2/TRBV6-3
abundance: .
j_gene: TRBJ1-5

CDR3nt: TGTGCCAGCAGCTTAGTTTCATTAACTAGCGGGGGGCCGGCCCCCACAGATACGCAGTATTTT
CDR3aa: CASSLVSLTSGGPAPTDTQYF
len: 21
d_gene: TRBD2
v_gene: TRBV11-2
abundance: .
j_gene: TRBJ2-3

CDR3nt: TGTGCCACCAGCAGAAAAGGGACAGTGAACACCGGGGAGCTGTTTTTT
CDR3aa: CATSRKGTVNTGELFF
len: 16
d_gene: TRBD1
v_gene: TRBV15
abundance: many
j_gene: TRBJ2-2

CDR3nt: TGTGCCAGCAGTTTAGGAGCAAAGGCTAAAGAGACCCAGTACTTC
CDR3aa: CASSLGAKAKETQYF
len: 15
d_gene: .
v_gene: TRBV12-3/TRBV12-4
abundance: .
j_gene: TRBJ2-5

CDR3nt: TGCGCCAGCAGCTTTGAGCCAGCGGGCCCACGGTCCGAGCAGTACTTC
CDR3aa: CASSFEPAGPRSEQYF
len: 16
d_gene: .
v_gene: TRBV4-3
abundance: few
j_gene: TRBJ2-7

CDR3nt: TGTGCCAGCAGTTTTAAGGGCAACAATGAGCAGTTCTTC
CDR3aa: CASSFKGNNEQFF
len: 13
d_gene: .
v_gene: TRBV6-5
abundance: few
j_gene: TRBJ2-1

CDR3nt: TGTGCCAGCAGCTTCGGGTCCTACTATGGCTACACCTTC
CDR3aa: CASSFGSYYGYTF
len: 13
d_gene: .
v_gene: TRBV7-9
abundance: few
j_gene: TRBJ1-2

CDR3nt: TGTGCCAGCAGCGTTAGACTGGGCGATTCACCCCTCCACTTT
CDR3aa: CASSVRLGDSPLHF
len: 14
d_gene: .
v_gene: TRBV9
abundance: many
j_gene: TRBJ1-6

CDR3nt: TGTGCCAGCAGCTCGGGACAGGGTTTGGGAGGAACTGAAGCTTTCTTT
CDR3aa: CASSSGQGLGGTEAFF
len: 16
d_gene: TRBD1
v_gene: TRBV7-6
abundance: .
j_gene: TRBJ1-1

CDR3nt: TGTGCCAGCAGCTTGGGGACTAGCGGGGGGGCAATCTTC
CDR3aa: CASSLGTSGGAIF
len: 13
d_gene: TRBD2
v_gene: TRBV5-5
abundance: few
j_gene: TRBJ2-5

CDR3nt: TGCAGTGCTAAGGACGGTAGAAATAGCAATCAGCCCCAGCATTTT
CDR3aa: CSAKDGRNSNQPQHF
len: 15
d_gene: .
v_gene: TRBV20-1
abundance: .
j_gene: TRBJ1-5

CDR3nt: TGTGCCAGCAGCGGATGTCTTCTCGAGGGGGCCAACGTCCTGACTTTC
CDR3aa: CASSGCLLEGANVLTF
len: 16
d_gene: .
v_gene: TRBV21-1
abundance: few
j_gene: TRBJ2-6

CDR3nt: TGCGCCAGCAGCCAAGATCTGCCGAGCGGGGCTGTGGCCAAAAACATTCAGTACTTC
CDR3aa: CASSQDLPSGAVAKNIQYF
len: 19
d_gene: TRBD2
v_gene: TRBV4-3
abundance: .
j_gene: TRBJ2-4

CDR3nt: TGTGCCAGCAGTTTCACAGGGGGCATCGGGGAGCTGTTTTTT
CDR3aa: CASSFTGGIGELFF
len: 14
d_gene: TRBD1
v_gene: TRBV7-9
abundance: once
j_gene: TRBJ2-2

CDR3nt: TGTGCCAGCACACAGAAAGAGACCCAGTACTTC
CDR3aa: CASTQKETQYF
len: 11
d_gene: .
v_gene: TRBV25-1
abundance: .
j_gene: TRBJ2-5

CDR3nt: TGTGCCAGCAGTGACATCGCAGATGACAGGGCTGAAGAGACCCAGTACTTC
CDR3aa: CASSDIADDRAEETQYF
len: 17
d_gene: TRBD1
v_gene: TRBV25-1
abundance: few
j_gene: TRBJ2-5

CDR3nt: TGTGCCAGCAGTAAGGACAATAGCAATCAGCCCCAGCATTTT
CDR3aa: CASSKDNSNQPQHF
len: 14
d_gene: .
v_gene: TRBV6-2/TRBV6-3
abundance: many
j_gene: TRBJ1-5

CDR3nt: TGTGCCAGCAGCCGGGACAGGAGCTCTGGGGCCAACGTCCTGACTTTC
CDR3aa: CASSRDRSSGANVLTF
len: 16
d_gene: TRBD1
v_gene: TRBV2
abundance: .
j_gene: TRBJ2-6

CDR3nt: TGTGCCAGCAGTTTGGCGACAGGGGAATTTGCACCCCTCCACTTT
CDR3aa: CASSLATGEFAPLHF
len: 15
d_gene: TRBD1
v_gene: TRBV28
abundance: few
j_gene: TRBJ1-6

CDR3nt: TGTGCCAGCAGTTTATCTAGCGGGACCCTCTACGAGCAGTACTTC
CDR3aa: CASSLSSGTLYEQYF
len: 15
d_gene: TRBD2
v_gene: TRBV28
abundance: many
j_gene: TRBJ2-7

CDR3nt: TGCAGCGGTAGACAGGGGGGCGTCACTGAAGCTTTCTTT
CDR3aa: CSGRQGGVTEAFF
len: 13
d_gene: TRBD1
v_gene: TRBV29-1
abundance: few
j_gene: TRBJ1-1

CDR3nt: TGCAGCGTTGTTAATCAGTCCGGGGAGCTGTTTTTT
CDR3aa: CSVVNQSGELFF
len: 12
d_gene: .
v_gene: TRBV29-1
abundance: .
j_gene: TRBJ2-2

CDR3nt: TGTGCCAGTAGTATAGACCTACCCTACGAGCAGTACTTC
CDR3aa: CASSIDLPYEQYF
len: 13
d_gene: .
v_gene: TRBV19
abundance: .
j_gene: TRBJ2-7

CDR3nt: TGTGCCAGCAGTCCCCGGGGGTTTGAAGCTTTCTTT
CDR3aa: CASSPRGFEAFF
len: 12
d_gene: .
v_gene: TRBV6-5
abundance: .
j_gene: TRBJ1-1

CDR3nt: TGTGCCACCAGTAGACTCAGGGGAAAAACCTACAATGAGCAGTTCTTC
CDR3aa: CATSRLRGKTYNEQFF
len: 16
d_gene: .
v_gene: TRBV15
abundance: .
j_gene: TRBJ2-1

CDR3nt: TGTGCCACAGCAAATCCGGGACACGGGCAAGAGACCCAGTACTTC
CDR3aa: CATANPGHGQETQYF
len: 15
d_gene: .
v_gene: TRBV24-1
abundance: .
j_gene: TRBJ2-5

CDR3nt: TGCAGTGCTAGAGTCGATCGGTCCCACACTGAAGCTTTCTTT
CDR3aa: CSARVDRSHTEAFF
len: 14
d_gene: .
v_gene: TRBV20-1
abundance: many
j_gene: TRBJ1-1

CDR3nt: TGCGCCAGCAGCCCGGGACCTTTACAAGAAGCTTTCTTT
CDR3aa: CASSPGPLQEAFF
len: 13
d_gene: .
v_gene: TRBV5-1
abundance: many
j_gene: TRBJ1-1

CDR3nt: TGTGCCAGCAGCCAAAGCACTAGCACAGATACGCAGTATTTT
CDR3aa: CASSQSTSTDTQYF
len: 14
d_gene: .
v_gene: TRBV7-9
abundance: many
j_gene: TRBJ2-3

CDR3nt: TGTGCCAGCACCAACCCGGGACTGCACCCCTACGAGCAGTACTTC
CDR3aa: CASTNPGLHPYEQYF
len: 15
d_gene: .
v_gene: TRBV3-1
abundance: once
j_gene: TRBJ2-7

CDR3nt: TGTGCCAGCAGCTCTGATACTTCGTACCAAGAGACCCAGTACTTC
CDR3aa: CASSSDTSYQETQYF
len: 15
d_gene: .
v_gene: TRBV7-6
abundance: .
j_gene: TRBJ2-5

CDR3nt: TGTGCCAGCAGTCCGGGGGAACAAGAGACCCAGTACTTC
CDR3aa: CASSPGEQETQYF
len: 13
d_gene: .
v_gene: TRBV12-3/TRBV12-4
abundance: many
j_gene: TRBJ2-5

CDR3nt: TGTGCCAGCAGCCATCCATCGACTAGCGGGGGCCTCGCCTACGAGCAGTACTTC
CDR3aa: CASSHPSTSGGLAYEQYF
len: 18
d_gene: TRBD2
v_gene: TRBV4-2
abundance: .
j_gene: TRBJ2-7

CDR3nt: TGTGCCAGCAGCGAAACAGCTCAAGCTTTCTTT
CDR3aa: CASSETAQAFF
len: 11
d_gene: .
v_gene: TRBV6-2/TRBV6-3
abundance: .
j_gene: TRBJ1-1